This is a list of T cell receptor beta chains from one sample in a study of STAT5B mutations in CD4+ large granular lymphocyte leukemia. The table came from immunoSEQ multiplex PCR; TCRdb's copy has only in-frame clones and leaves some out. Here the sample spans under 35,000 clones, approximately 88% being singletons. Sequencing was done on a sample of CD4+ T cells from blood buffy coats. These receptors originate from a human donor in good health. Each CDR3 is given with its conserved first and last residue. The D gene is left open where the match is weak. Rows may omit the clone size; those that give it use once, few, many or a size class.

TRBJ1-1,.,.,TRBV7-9,CASGSFAGNTEAFF,TGTGCCAGCGGCTCTTTCGCGGGGAACACTGAAGCTTTCTTT
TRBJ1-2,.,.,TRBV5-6,CASSTATYGYTF,TGTGCCAGCAGCACTGCGACCTATGGCTACACCTTC
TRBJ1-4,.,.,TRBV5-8,CASSLVPDLEKLFF,TGTGCCAGCAGCTTGGTACCGGATTTAGAAAAACTGTTTTTT
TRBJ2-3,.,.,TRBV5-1,CASSLLLAGGTDTQYF,TGCGCCAGCAGCTTACTACTAGCAGGGGGGACAGATACGCAGTATTTT
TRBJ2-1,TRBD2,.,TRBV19,CASSTRAGTSGPLSQFF,TGTGCCAGTAGTACACGAGCCGGGACTAGCGGGCCCTTATCCCAGTTCTTC
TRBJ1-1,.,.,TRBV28,CASSFGGNEVTEAFF,TGTGCCAGCAGTTTCGGGGGCAATGAGGTCACTGAAGCTTTCTTT
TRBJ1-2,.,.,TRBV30,CAYLPRQTTYGYTF,TGTGCCTACCTCCCGAGACAGACGACCTATGGCTACACCTTC
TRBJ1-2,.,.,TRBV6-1,CASSEPAVYGYTF,TGTGCCAGCAGTGAACCGGCAGTCTATGGCTACACCTTC
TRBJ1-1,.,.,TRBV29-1,CSVEGHRVGAFF,TGCAGCGTTGAAGGTCACAGGGTCGGAGCTTTCTTT
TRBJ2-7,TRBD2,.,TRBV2,CASSNGLAVVHEQYF,TGTGCCAGCAGTAACGGACTAGCAGTCGTACACGAGCAGTACTTC
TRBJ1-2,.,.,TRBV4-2,CASSREQEAYGYTF,TGTGCCAGCAGCCGCGAACAGGAAGCCTATGGCTACACCTTC
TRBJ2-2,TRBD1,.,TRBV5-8,CASSSFGTGRTGELFF,TGTGCCAGCAGCTCATTCGGGACAGGGCGAACCGGGGAGCTGTTTTTT
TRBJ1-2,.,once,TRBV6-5,CASSYSKHGGNYGYTF,TGTGCCAGCAGTTACTCGAAACACGGGGGCAACTATGGCTACACCTTC
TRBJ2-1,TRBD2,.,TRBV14,CASSLAGPYNEQFF,TGTGCCAGCAGCCTAGCGGGACCCTACAATGAGCAGTTCTTC
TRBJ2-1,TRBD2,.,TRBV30,CAWSVRLAGYNEQFF,TGTGCCTGGAGTGTACGACTAGCGGGCTACAATGAGCAGTTCTTC
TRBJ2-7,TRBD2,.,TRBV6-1,CASAGTSAYEQYF,TGTGCCAGCGCCGGGACTAGCGCCTACGAGCAGTACTTC
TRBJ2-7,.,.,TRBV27,CASSFYGTGHYEQYF,TGTGCCAGCAGTTTTTACGGGACGGGCCACTACGAGCAGTACTTC
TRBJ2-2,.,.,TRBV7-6,CASSPRTGTLNTGELFF,TGTGCCAGCAGCCCCCGCACCGGGACTTTGAACACCGGGGAGCTGTTTTTT
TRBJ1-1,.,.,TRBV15,CATSLGLLGTEAFF,TGTGCCACCAGCTTGGGCCTTTTGGGCACTGAAGCTTTCTTT
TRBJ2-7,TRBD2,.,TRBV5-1,CASSFTLAVAYEQYF,TGCGCCAGCAGCTTCACGCTAGCGGTAGCCTACGAGCAGTACTTC
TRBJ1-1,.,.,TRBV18,CASSPTGNTEAFF,TGTGCCAGCTCACCTACAGGGAACACTGAAGCTTTCTTT
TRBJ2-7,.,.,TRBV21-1,CASSKGNSTYEQYF,TGTGCCAGCAGCAAAGGTAACAGCACCTACGAGCAGTACTTC
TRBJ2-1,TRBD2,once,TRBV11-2,CASSSARLAVTYNEQFF,TGTGCCAGCAGTTCAGCCCGTCTAGCGGTGACCTACAATGAGCAGTTCTTC
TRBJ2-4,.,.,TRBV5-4,CASSFGVIQYF,TGTGCCAGCAGCTTCGGAGTGATTCAGTACTTC
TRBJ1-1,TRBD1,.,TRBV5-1,CASREDRGLSNTEAFF,TGCGCCAGCAGGGAGGACAGGGGTTTGTCGAACACTGAAGCTTTCTTT
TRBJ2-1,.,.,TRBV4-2,CASSQAFGNYYNEQFF,TGTGCCAGCAGCCAAGCGTTTGGAAACTATTACAATGAGCAGTTCTTC
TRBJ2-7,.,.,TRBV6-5,CASSVAAFSYEQYF,TGTGCCAGCAGTGTAGCGGCGTTTTCTTACGAGCAGTACTTC
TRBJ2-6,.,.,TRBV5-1,CASSLEEGGVLTF,TGCGCCAGCAGCTTGGAGGAGGGGGGCGTCCTGACTTTC
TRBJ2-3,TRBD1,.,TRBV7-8,CASSLAGQGMADTQYF,TGTGCCAGCAGCTTAGCGGGACAGGGTATGGCAGATACGCAGTATTTT
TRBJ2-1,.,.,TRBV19,CASSIAAAYNEQFF,TGTGCCAGTAGTATCGCGGCAGCTTACAATGAGCAGTTCTTC
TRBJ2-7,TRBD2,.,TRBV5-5,CATATLLAGGGEQYF,TGTGCCACCGCCACTTTGCTAGCGGGAGGGGGCGAGCAGTACTTC
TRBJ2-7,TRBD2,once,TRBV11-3,CASSLEAGERYEQYF,TGTGCCAGCAGCTTAGAAGCGGGAGAGAGGTACGAGCAGTACTTC
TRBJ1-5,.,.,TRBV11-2,CASSPRGGDQPQHF,TGTGCCAGCAGCCCCAGGGGAGGCGATCAGCCCCAGCATTTT
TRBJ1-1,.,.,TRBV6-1,CATRGGLLNTEAFF,TGTGCCACTCGTGGGGGGCTATTGAACACTGAAGCTTTCTTT
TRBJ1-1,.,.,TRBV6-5,CASSSYRGGNTEAFF,TGTGCCAGCAGTTCCTATCGGGGGGGGAACACTGAAGCTTTCTTT
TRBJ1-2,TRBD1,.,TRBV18,CASSPGTGPFSYTF,TGTGCCAGCTCACCTGGGACAGGGCCCTTTAGCTACACCTTC
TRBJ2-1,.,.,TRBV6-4,CASSEGTLSYNEQFF,TGTGCCAGCAGTGAGGGGACTCTCTCCTACAATGAGCAGTTCTTC
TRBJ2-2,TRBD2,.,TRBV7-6,CASSFGSGRAGGELFF,TGTGCCAGCAGCTTCGGTAGCGGGAGGGCTGGCGGGGAGCTGTTTTTT
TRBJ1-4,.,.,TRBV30,CAWMGHDSNSTNEKLFF,TGTGCCTGGATGGGCCATGACAGCAATTCAACTAATGAAAAACTGTTTTTT
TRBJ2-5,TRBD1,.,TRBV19,CASSMDRVETQYF,TGTGCCAGTAGTATGGACAGGGTAGAGACCCAGTACTTC
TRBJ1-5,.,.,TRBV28,CASRRNRPGQPQHF,TGTGCCAGCAGGAGGAACAGGCCCGGGCAGCCCCAGCATTTT
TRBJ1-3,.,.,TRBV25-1,CASSDRSVWGNTIYF,TGTGCCAGCAGTGATAGATCGGTATGGGGAAACACCATATATTTT
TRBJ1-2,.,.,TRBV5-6,CASSRGGDYGYTF,TGTGCCAGCAGCCGAGGAGGGGACTATGGCTACACCTTC
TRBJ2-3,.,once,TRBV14,CASSLPNRLSESTDTQYF,TGTGCCAGCAGCCTTCCGAACCGGCTATCAGAGAGCACAGATACGCAGTATTTT
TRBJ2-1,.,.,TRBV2,CASSVEAFSYNEQFF,TGTGCCAGCAGTGTAGAAGCGTTCTCCTACAATGAGCAGTTCTTC